This TCR beta chain was sequenced for a study of PD-L1 blockade in urothelial cancer. The study, taken as a whole, reports: Better survival was predicted when blood TCR clonality before treatment fell below the median.

The CDR3 has 13 residues. The trim removed 7 bases at V and 0 bases at J, leaving 3 bases unmatched. CDR1 is SQVTM, CDR2 ANQGSEA, per germline. Described time point: pretreatment peripheral blood. Patients each gave 1 to 8 samples, pretreatment and on-treatment. Sequenced by immunoSEQ multiplex PCR; TCRdb stores in-frame clones only, minus some. The table shows about 63,000 clones, with roughly 79% occurring only once. A word on this clone: Its cognate antigen is unknown.

Sample: PBMCs, taken around atezolizumab (anti-PD-L1) treatment. The receptor was derived from a man between 65 and 80 years old with urothelial cancer. This chain joins TRBV29-1 and TRBJ2-1; 7 positions agree with TRBD2. This CDR3 reads CSARTSSYNEQFF. Here the CDR3 DNA reads TGCAGCGCCCGGACTAGCTCCTACAATGAGCAGTTCTTC.